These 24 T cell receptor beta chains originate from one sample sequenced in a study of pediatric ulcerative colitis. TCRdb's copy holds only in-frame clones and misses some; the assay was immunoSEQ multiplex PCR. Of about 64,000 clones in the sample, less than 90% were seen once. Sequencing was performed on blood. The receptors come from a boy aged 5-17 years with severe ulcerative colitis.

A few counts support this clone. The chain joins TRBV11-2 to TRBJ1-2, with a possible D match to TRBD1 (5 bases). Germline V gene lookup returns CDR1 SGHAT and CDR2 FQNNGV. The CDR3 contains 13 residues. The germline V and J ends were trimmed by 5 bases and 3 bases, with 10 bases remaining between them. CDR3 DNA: TGTGCCAGCAGCCCAGGGAAGTACTATGGCTACACCTTC. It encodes CASSPGKYYGYTF.

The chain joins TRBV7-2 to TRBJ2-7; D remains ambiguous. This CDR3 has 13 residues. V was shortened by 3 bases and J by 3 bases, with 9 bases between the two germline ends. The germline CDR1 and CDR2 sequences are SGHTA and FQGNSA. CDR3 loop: CASSFDFFYEQYF. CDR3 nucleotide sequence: TGTGCCAGCAGCTTCGACTTCTTCTACGAGCAGTACTTC. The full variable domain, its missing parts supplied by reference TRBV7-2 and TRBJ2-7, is GAGVSQSPSNKVTEKGKDVELRCDPISGHTALYWYRQSLGQGLEFLIYFQGNSAPDKSGLPSDRFSAERTGGSVSTLTIQRTQQEDSAVYLCASSFDFFYEQYFGPGTRLTVT.

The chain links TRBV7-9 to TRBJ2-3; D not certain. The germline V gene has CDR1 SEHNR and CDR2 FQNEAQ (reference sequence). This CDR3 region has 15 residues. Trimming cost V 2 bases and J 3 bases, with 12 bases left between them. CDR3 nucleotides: TGTGCCAGCAGCTTATCCCCAACAACGACAGATACGCAGTATTTT. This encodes CASSLSPTTTDTQYF.

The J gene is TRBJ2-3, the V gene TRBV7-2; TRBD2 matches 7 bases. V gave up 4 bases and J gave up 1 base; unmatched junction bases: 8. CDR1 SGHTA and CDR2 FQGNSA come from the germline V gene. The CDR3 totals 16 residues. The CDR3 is CASSSRLAGGTDTQYF. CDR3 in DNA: TGTGCCAGCAGCTCCCGTCTCGCGGGAGGCACAGATACGCAGTATTTT.

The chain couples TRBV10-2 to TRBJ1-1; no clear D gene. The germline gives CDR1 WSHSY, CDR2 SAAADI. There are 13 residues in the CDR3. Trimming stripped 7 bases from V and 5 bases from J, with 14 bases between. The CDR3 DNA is TGCGCCAGCAATTCTTTCATCGGGACTGAAGCTTTCTTT. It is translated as CASNSFIGTEAFF.

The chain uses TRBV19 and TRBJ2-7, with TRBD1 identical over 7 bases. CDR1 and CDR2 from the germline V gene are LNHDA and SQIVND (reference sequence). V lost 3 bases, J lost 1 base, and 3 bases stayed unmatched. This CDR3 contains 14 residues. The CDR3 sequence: CASSIVGQSYEQYF. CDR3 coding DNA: TGTGCCAGTAGTATTGTGGGACAGTCCTACGAGCAGTACTTC. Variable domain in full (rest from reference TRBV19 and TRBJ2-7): DGGITQSPKYLFRKEGQNVTLSCEQNLNHDAMYWYRQDPGQGLRLIYYSQIVNDFQKGDIAEGYSVSREKKESFPLTVTSAQKNPTAFYLCASSIVGQSYEQYFGPGTRLTVT.

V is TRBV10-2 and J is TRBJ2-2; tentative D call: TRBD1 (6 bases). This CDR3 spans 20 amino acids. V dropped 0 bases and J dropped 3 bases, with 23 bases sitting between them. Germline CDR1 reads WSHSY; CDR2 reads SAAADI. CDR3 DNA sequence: TGCGCCAGCAGTGAGTCGATTCAGGGGTTCTCCCGCATGTACACCGGGGAGCTGTTTTTT. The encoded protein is CASSESIQGFSRMYTGELFF.

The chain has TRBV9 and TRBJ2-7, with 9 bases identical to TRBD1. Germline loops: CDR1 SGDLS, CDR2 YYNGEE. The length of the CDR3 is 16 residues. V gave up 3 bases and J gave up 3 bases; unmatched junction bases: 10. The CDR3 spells CASSETPGTGFYEQYF. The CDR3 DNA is TGTGCCAGCAGCGAGACGCCCGGGACAGGGTTCTACGAGCAGTACTTC.

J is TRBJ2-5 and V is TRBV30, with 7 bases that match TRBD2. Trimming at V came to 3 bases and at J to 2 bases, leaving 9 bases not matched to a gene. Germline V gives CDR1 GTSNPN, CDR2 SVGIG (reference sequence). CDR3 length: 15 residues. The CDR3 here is CAWRGSSGQQETQYF. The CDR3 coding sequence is TGTGCCTGGAGGGGATCTAGCGGACAACAAGAGACCCAGTACTTC.

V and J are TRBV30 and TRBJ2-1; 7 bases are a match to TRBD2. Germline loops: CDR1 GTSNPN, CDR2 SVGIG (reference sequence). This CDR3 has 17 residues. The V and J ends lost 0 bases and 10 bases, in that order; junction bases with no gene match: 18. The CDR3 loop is CAWSVRLSGLPVGEQFF. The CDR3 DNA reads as TGTGCCTGGAGTGTACGGCTGTCGGGACTACCTGTTGGAGAGCAGTTCTTC.

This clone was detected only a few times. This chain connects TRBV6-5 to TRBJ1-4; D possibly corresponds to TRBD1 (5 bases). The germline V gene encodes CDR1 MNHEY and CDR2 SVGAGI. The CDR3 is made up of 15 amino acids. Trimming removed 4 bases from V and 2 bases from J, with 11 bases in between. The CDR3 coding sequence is TGTGCCAGCAGTTTGCGCAGGGCGACTAATGAAAAACTGTTTTTT. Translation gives CASSLRRATNEKLFF.

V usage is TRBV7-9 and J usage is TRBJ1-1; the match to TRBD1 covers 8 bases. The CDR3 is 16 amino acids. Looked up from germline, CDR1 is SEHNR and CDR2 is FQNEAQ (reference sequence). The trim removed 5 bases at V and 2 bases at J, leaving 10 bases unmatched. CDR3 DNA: TGTGCCAGCAGCGAAACAACCAGGGGGCGTAACACTGAAGCTTTCTTT. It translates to CASSETTRGRNTEAFF.

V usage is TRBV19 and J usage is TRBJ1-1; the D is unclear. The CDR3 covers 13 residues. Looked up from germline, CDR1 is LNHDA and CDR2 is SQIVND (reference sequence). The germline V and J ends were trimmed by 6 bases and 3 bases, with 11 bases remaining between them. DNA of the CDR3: TGTGCCAGTAGGTTCGGAATGTACACTGAAGCTTTCTTT. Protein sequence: CASRFGMYTEAFF.

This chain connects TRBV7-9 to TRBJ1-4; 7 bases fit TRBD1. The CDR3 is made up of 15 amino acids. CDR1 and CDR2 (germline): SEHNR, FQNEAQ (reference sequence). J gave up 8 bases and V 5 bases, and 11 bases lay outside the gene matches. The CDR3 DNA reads TGTGCCAGCAGCCCCAGACAGGGTTCAGGGGAAAAACTGTTTTTT. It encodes CASSPRQGSGEKLFF.

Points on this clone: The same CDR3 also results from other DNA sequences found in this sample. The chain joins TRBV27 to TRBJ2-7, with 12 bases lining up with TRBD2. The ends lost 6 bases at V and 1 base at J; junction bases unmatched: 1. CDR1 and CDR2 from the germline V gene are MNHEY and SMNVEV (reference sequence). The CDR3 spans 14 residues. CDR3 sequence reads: CASRGLAGSYEQYF. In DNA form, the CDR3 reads TGTGCCAGCAGAGGACTAGCGGGATCCTACGAGCAGTACTTC.

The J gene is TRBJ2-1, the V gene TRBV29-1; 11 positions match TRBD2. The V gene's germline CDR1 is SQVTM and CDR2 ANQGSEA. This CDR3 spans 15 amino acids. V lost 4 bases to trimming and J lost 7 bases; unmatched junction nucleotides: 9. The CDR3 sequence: CSVVLAGVPRNEQFF. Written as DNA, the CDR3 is TGCAGCGTTGTACTAGCGGGAGTCCCCCGGAATGAGCAGTTCTTC.

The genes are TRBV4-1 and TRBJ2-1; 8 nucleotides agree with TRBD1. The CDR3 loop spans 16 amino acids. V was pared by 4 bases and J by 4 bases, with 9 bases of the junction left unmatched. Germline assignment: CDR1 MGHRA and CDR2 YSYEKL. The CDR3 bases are TGCGCCAGCAGCCTTGGAGGTCGACAGGGGTACAATGAGCAGTTCTTC. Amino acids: CASSLGGRQGYNEQFF.

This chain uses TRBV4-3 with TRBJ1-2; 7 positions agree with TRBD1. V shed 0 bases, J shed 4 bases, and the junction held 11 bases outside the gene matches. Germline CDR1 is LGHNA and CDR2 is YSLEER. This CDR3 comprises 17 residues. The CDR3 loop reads CASSQDSGIGTVYGYTF. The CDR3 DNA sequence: TGCGCCAGCAGCCAAGATTCCGGTATAGGGACAGTCTATGGCTACACCTTC.

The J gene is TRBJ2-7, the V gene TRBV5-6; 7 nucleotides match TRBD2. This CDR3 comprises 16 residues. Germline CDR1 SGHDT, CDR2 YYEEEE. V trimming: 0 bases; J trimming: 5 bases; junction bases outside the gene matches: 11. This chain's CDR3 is CASSLGLAPRTDEQYF. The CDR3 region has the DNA TGTGCCAGCAGCTTGGGACTAGCTCCCCGGACGGACGAGCAGTACTTC. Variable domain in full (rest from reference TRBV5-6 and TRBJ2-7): DAGVTQSPTHLIKTRGQQVTLRCSPKSGHDTVSWYQQALGQGPQFIFQYYEEEERQRGNFPDRFSGHQFPNYSSELNVNALLLGDSALYLCASSLGLAPRTDEQYFGPGTRLTVT.

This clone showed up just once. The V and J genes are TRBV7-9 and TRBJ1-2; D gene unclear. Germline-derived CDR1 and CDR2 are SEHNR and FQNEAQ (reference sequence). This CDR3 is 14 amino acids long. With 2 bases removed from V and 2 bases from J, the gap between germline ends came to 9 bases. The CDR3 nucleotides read TGTGCCAGCAGCTTACCCTCGGGAAACTATGGCTACACCTTC. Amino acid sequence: CASSLPSGNYGYTF.

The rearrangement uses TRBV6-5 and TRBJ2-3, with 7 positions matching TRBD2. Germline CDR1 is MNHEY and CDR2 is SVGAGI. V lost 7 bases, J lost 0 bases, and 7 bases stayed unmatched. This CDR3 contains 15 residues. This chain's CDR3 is CASTEATSSTDTQYF. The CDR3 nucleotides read TGTGCCAGCACAGAAGCGACTAGCAGCACAGATACGCAGTATTTT.

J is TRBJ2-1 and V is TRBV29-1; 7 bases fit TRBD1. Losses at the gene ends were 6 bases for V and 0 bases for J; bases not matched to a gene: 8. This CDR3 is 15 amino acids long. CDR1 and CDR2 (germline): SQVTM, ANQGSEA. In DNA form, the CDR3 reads TGCAGCGTGAGTCTTTGGGACAGCTCCTACAATGAGCAGTTCTTC. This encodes CSVSLWDSSYNEQFF.

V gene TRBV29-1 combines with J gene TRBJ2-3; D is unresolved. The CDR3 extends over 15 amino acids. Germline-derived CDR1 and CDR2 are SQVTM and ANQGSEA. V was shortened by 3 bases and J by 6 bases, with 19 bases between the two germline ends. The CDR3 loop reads CSVDQDPTSSDTQYF. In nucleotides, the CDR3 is TGCAGCGTTGACCAAGACCCCACCTCGTCGGATACGCAGTATTTT.

The CDR3 is CASSLGGGYEQYF. The CDR3 DNA is TGTGCCAGCAGCTTAGGCGGAGGATACGAGCAGTACTTC. The chain carries TRBV7-9 and TRBJ2-7; D might be TRBD2 (5 bases). Germline lookup yields CDR1 SEHNR and CDR2 FQNEAQ (reference sequence). V lost 1 base to trimming and J lost 4 bases, with 8 bases between them. The CDR3 runs 13 residues.